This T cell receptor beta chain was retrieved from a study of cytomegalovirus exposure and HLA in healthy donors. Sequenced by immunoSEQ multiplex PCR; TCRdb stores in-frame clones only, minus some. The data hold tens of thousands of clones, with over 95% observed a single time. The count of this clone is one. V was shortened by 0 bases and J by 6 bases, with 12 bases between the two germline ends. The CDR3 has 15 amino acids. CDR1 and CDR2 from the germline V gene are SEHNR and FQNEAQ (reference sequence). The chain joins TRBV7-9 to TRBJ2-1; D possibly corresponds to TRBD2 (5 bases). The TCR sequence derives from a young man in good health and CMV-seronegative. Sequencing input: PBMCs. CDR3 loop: CASSLAKPRGNEQFF. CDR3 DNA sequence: TGTGCCAGCAGCTTAGCGAAACCCCGGGGCAATGAGCAGTTCTTC. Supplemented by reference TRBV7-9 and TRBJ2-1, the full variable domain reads DTGVSQNPRHKITKRGQNVTFRCDPISEHNRLYWYRQTLGQGPEFLTYFQNEAQLEKSRLLSDRFSAERPKGSFSTLEIQRTEQGDSAMYLCASSLAKPRGNEQFFGPGTRLTVL.